The clone carrying this T cell receptor (beta chain) was seen many times. Its antigen is not known. This sample stems from a study of neurological immune-mediated disorders. Study-level points and caveats: HTLV-1-associated myelopathy led in TCR clonal expansion, while multiple sclerosis ranked lowest, below healthy controls. The absence of any CDR3 amino acid sequence shared by expanded clones across subjects suggests that repertoires were private in all groups.

With 10-nucleotide random UMIs included, cDNA was synthesized by 5'RACE. One entry per CDR3 protein, called by TCRdb with MiXCR from the 5' RACE reads. The table includes tens of thousands of distinct CDR3 sequences, around 3.5% detected once. Per germline, CDR1 SEHNR and CDR2 FQNEAQ (reference sequence). Trimming cost V 3 bases and J 5 bases, with 11 bases left between them. The CDR3 length is 14 residues. This rearrangement joins TRBV7-9 to TRBJ2-1; the D gene is possibly TRBD2 (5 bases). The receptor was derived from a woman between 25 and 40 years old with multiple sclerosis. Sequencing was performed on PBMCs. CDR3 protein: CASSFGWENNEQFF. The DNA of the CDR3 is TGTGCCAGCAGCTTTGGGTGGGAGAACAATGAGCAGTTCTTC.